The 21 T cell receptor beta chains presented below share a single source sample, sequenced in a study of cytomegalovirus exposure and HLA in healthy donors. Sequenced by immunoSEQ multiplex PCR; TCRdb stores in-frame clones only, minus some. The sample holds 120,000 to 150,000 clones, 80% to 90% seen once. The sequenced sample was PBMCs. All receptors come from a young man in good health and CMV-seronegative.

This clone was observed a few times. The chain is built from TRBV6-5 and TRBJ2-7, with 8 bases matching TRBD1. V lost 4 bases, J lost 0 bases, and 8 bases stayed unmatched. The V gene's germline CDR1 is MNHEY and CDR2 SVGAGI. There are 16 residues in the CDR3. As DNA, the CDR3 is TGTGCCAGCAGTTTGGGAGACAGGGGCCTCTCCTACGAGCAGTACTTC. Its translation: CASSLGDRGLSYEQYF.

The rearrangement links TRBV27 to TRBJ2-3; a possible D gene is TRBD1 (7 bases). Trimming left V 8 bases short and J 4 bases short, with 16 bases between. The CDR3 is 14 amino acids. Germline values: CDR1 MNHEY, CDR2 SMNVEV (reference sequence). The CDR3 protein is CASREYRGPDTQYF. The CDR3 coding sequence is TGTGCCAGCCGGGAGTACAGGGGCCCAGATACGCAGTATTTT.

V and J are TRBV25-1 and TRBJ2-2; 7 bases are a match to TRBD1. Germline V lookup: CDR1 MGHDK, CDR2 SYGVNS. V lost 2 bases and J lost 3; bases outside the gene matches: 0. This CDR3 spans 14 amino acids. The CDR3 DNA reads TGTGCCAGCAGTGAAGGACAGGACACCGGGGAGCTGTTTTTT. It yields the protein CASSEGQDTGELFF.

The gene calls are TRBV27 and TRBJ1-1; a weak D match, TRBD1 (6 bases). Germline CDR1 is MNHEY and CDR2 is SMNVEV (reference sequence). CDR3 length: 16 residues. V was shortened by 5 bases and J by 1 base, with 17 bases between the two germline ends. CDR3 in amino acids: CASSPPSTGRNTEAFF. Written as DNA, the CDR3 is TGTGCCAGCAGTCCCCCCTCGACAGGACGGAACACTGAAGCTTTCTTT.

The gene calls are TRBV20-1 and TRBJ2-7; D uncertain. CDR1 is DFQATT, CDR2 SNEGSKA, per germline (reference sequence). V was shortened by 2 bases and J by 4 bases, with 6 bases between the two germline ends. There are 11 residues in the CDR3. The CDR3, as DNA: TGCAGTGCTAGAATGTCTTACGAGCAGTACTTC. It translates to CSARMSYEQYF.

The V call is TRBV12-5, the J call TRBJ2-4; 7 bases are shared with TRBD1. CDR3 length: 16 residues. Trimming removed 2 bases from V and 1 base from J; junction bases left unmatched: 5. Germline V gene lookup returns CDR1 LGHNT and CDR2 FRNRAP. This chain's CDR3 is CASGLLGGSAKNIQYF. In DNA, the CDR3 is TGTGCTAGTGGTTTGTTAGGGGGCTCGGCCAAAAACATTCAGTACTTC.

V usage is TRBV5-1 and J usage is TRBJ2-6; maybe TRBD1 (6 bases). Trimming pared 5 bases from V and 0 bases from J, leaving 18 bases between. This CDR3 spans 18 amino acids. Germline lookup yields CDR1 SGHRS and CDR2 YFSETQ. CDR3 nucleotides: TGCGCCAGCAGGAACCAGGGGCCCGGGGTCTCTGGGGCCAACGTCCTGACTTTC. Protein product: CASRNQGPGVSGANVLTF.

The chain joins TRBV6-1 to TRBJ1-1; D not certain. The germline V gene has CDR1 MNHNS and CDR2 SASEGT. Trimming shortened V by 1 base and J by 1 base, and 13 bases separated the two germline ends. The CDR3 totals 16 residues. The CDR3 reads CASSEGETPENTEAFF. The CDR3, as DNA: TGTGCCAGCAGTGAAGGCGAGACACCGGAGAACACTGAAGCTTTCTTT.

The V gene is TRBV9, the J gene TRBJ2-7; D may be TRBD1 (6 bases). Germline V CDR1 and CDR2: SGDLS, YYNGEE. This CDR3 is 15 amino acids long. V lost 0 bases and J lost 1, with 11 bases in between. The CDR3, as DNA: TGTGCCAGCAGCGTAGGCGGCAGGGGATCCTACGAGCAGTACTTC. Protein product: CASSVGGRGSYEQYF.

The V and J genes are TRBV5-1 and TRBJ2-5; no firm D call. CDR3 length: 15 residues. The germline V gene has CDR1 SGHRS and CDR2 YFSETQ. Between the trimmed V and J ends, which lost 0 bases and 0 bases, there was a span of 9 bases. CDR3 nucleotides: TGCGCCAGCAGCTTGGTCGAGGAGTACCAAGAGACCCAGTACTTC. Protein: CASSLVEEYQETQYF.

V is TRBV4-1 and J is TRBJ1-5; 9 positions match TRBD1. The J segment lost 7 bases and the V segment lost 0 bases, leaving 10 bases of the junction unmatched. The CDR3 has 17 amino acids. Germline V gene lookup returns CDR1 MGHRA and CDR2 YSYEKL. The CDR3 protein is CASSQEADRGWRQPQHF. CDR3 bases: TGCGCCAGCAGCCAAGAAGCGGACAGGGGCTGGAGACAGCCCCAGCATTTT.

The rearrangement links TRBV30 to TRBJ1-4; D might be TRBD1 (5 bases). Germline-derived CDR1 and CDR2 are GTSNPN and SVGIG (reference sequence). V lost 6 bases and J lost 1, with 9 bases in between. This CDR3 comprises 13 residues. The CDR3 spells CACGRGTNEKLFF. The DNA of the CDR3 is TGTGCCTGCGGGAGGGGAACTAATGAAAAACTGTTTTTT.

The chain links TRBV27 to TRBJ1-5; possibly TRBD1 for D (5 bases). Germline CDR1 and CDR2: MNHEY and SMNVEV (reference sequence). This CDR3 is 13 amino acids long. V lost 8 bases and J lost 6, with 14 bases in between. CDR3 in DNA: TGTGCCAGCCAGGGCCTTATGATTCAGCCCCAGCATTTT. Protein product: CASQGLMIQPQHF.

The chain combines TRBV18 with TRBJ2-5, with TRBD2 as a possible D gene (5 bases). Germline V gives CDR1 KGHSH, CDR2 LQKENI. Between the trimmed V and J ends, which lost 6 bases and 6 bases, there was a span of 26 bases. The CDR3 contains 17 residues. The CDR3 region has the DNA TGTGCCAGCTCGTCAGCCGCCCCCGGGGTGGAAGTGAAGACCCAGTACTTC. As protein: CASSSAAPGVEVKTQYF.

The J gene is TRBJ2-3, the V gene TRBV5-1; 11 bases fit TRBD2. V was pared by 4 bases and J by 2 bases, with 6 bases of the junction left unmatched. CDR3 length: 16 amino acids. Looked up from germline, CDR1 is SGHRS and CDR2 is YFSETQ. The CDR3 sequence is CASSITSGGFTDTQYF. For the CDR3, the DNA is TGCGCCAGCAGCATTACTAGCGGGGGATTCACAGATACGCAGTATTTT.

The table lists this clone with a few counts. The chain is built from TRBV7-9 and TRBJ1-6; 9 nucleotides match TRBD1. CDR1 and CDR2 (germline): SEHNR, FQNEAQ (reference sequence). The V gene end was trimmed by 6 bases and the J gene end by 8 bases; junction bases not matched to a gene: 8. The CDR3 has 15 residues. This chain's CDR3 is CASRRPGQGDSPLHF. CDR3 DNA: TGTGCCAGCAGACGCCCGGGACAGGGTGATTCACCCCTCCACTTT. The full variable domain, its missing parts supplied by reference TRBV7-9 and TRBJ1-6, is DTGVSQNPRHKITKRGQNVTFRCDPISEHNRLYWYRQTLGQGPEFLTYFQNEAQLEKSRLLSDRFSAERPKGSFSTLEIQRTEQGDSAMYLCASRRPGQGDSPLHFGNGTRLTVT.

The V gene is TRBV7-2, the J gene TRBJ1-1, with D perhaps matching TRBD1 (6 bases). V was shortened by 5 bases and J by 9 bases, with 10 bases between the two germline ends. Germline loops: CDR1 SGHTA, CDR2 FQGNSA. The CDR3 runs 11 residues. The CDR3 coding sequence is TGTGCCAGCAGCGTACAGGGAAAAGCTTTCTTT. Its protein product is CASSVQGKAFF.

The rearrangement joins TRBV6-4 to TRBJ2-2, with a possible D match to TRBD2 (6 bases). The germline CDR1 and CDR2 sequences are MRHNA and SNTAGT. Trimming cost V 6 bases and J 5 bases, with 13 bases left between them. The CDR3 is made up of 14 amino acids. CDR3 sequence: CASRERLETGELFF. The CDR3 DNA reads TGTGCCAGCAGGGAGAGACTAGAGACCGGGGAGCTGTTTTTT.

The J gene is TRBJ2-7, the V gene TRBV10-1, with TRBD2 matching 7 bases. Germline V gene lookup returns CDR1 WNHNN and CDR2 SYGVQD (reference sequence). Trimming took 2 bases from V and 3 from J; bases not matched to a gene: 7. This CDR3 is 15 amino acids long. CDR3 in amino acids: CASSEAQRDVYEQYF. The CDR3 region has the DNA TGCGCCAGCAGTGAGGCCCAGCGGGATGTCTACGAGCAGTACTTC.

V usage is TRBV7-9 and J usage is TRBJ2-7; D call uncertain. In germline, CDR1 is SEHNR, CDR2 FQNEAQ (reference sequence). Trimming took off 1 base at V and 0 bases at J, with 10 bases between the two ends. The CDR3 runs to 15 residues. Here the CDR3 DNA reads TGTGCCAGCAGCTTAGTTTTGGCACACTCCTACGAGCAGTACTTC. Translated: CASSLVLAHSYEQYF.

The gene calls are TRBV7-2 and TRBJ1-2; 9 nucleotides agree with TRBD1. The CDR3 contains 15 residues. Germline lookup yields CDR1 SGHTA and CDR2 FQGNSA. J gave up 2 bases and V 5 bases, and 6 bases lay outside the gene matches. The CDR3 DNA sequence: TGTGCCAGCAGCCCCCACAGGGGGCCAAACTATGGCTACACCTTC. Protein product: CASSPHRGPNYGYTF.